Following are 13 T cell receptor beta chains from one sample sequenced in a study of control samples from healthy donors and cancer patients. TCRdb's copy holds only in-frame clones and misses some; the assay was immunoSEQ multiplex PCR. The table has about 110,000 clones, roughly 90% seen once. The sequenced sample was blood. These TCRs come from a woman between 18 and 29 years old in good health.

The chain couples TRBV28 to TRBJ1-1; 8 bases align to TRBD1. This CDR3 has 15 amino acids. The ends lost 6 bases at V and 4 bases at J; junction bases unmatched: 10. Germline V gives CDR1 MDHEN, CDR2 SYDVKM. The CDR3 region has the DNA TGTGCCAGCAGACGAGAGACCAGGGGGCGCACTGAAGCTTTCTTT. As protein: CASRRETRGRTEAFF.

The genes are TRBV28 and TRBJ1-1; the D is unclear. Per germline, CDR1 MDHEN and CDR2 SYDVKM. Trimming stripped 10 bases from V and 5 bases from J, with 20 bases between. This CDR3 has 14 residues. The CDR3 protein is CATLHQETQTEAFF. CDR3 DNA: TGTGCCACCTTACACCAAGAAACCCAAACTGAAGCTTTCTTT. Supplemented by reference TRBV28 and TRBJ1-1, the full variable domain reads DVKVTQSSRYLVKRTGEKVFLECVQDMDHENMFWYRQDPGLGLRLIYFSYDVKMKEKGDIPEGYSVSREKKERFSLILESASTNQTSMYLCATLHQETQTEAFFGQGTRLTVV.

The chain is built from TRBV5-6 and TRBJ1-5; TRBD1 agrees at 8 bases. Germline CDR1 is SGHDT and CDR2 is YYEEEE. J gave up 2 bases and V 5 bases, and 6 bases lay outside the gene matches. CDR3 length: 15 residues. The chain's CDR3 is CASSYGQGGNQPQHF. The CDR3 DNA reads as TGTGCCAGCAGTTACGGACAGGGCGGCAATCAGCCCCAGCATTTT.

The CDR3: CASSIGSLTGELFF. The CDR3 bases are TGTGCCAGTAGTATAGGGAGTTTGACCGGGGAGCTGTTTTTT. The chain joins TRBV19 to TRBJ2-2, with D unclear. The germline V gene encodes CDR1 LNHDA and CDR2 SQIVND (reference sequence). V was cut by 1 base and J by 5 bases, with 8 bases left in between. The CDR3 contains 14 residues.

The chain couples TRBV6-1 to TRBJ2-1; D perhaps matches TRBD2 (8 bases). The CDR3 covers 17 residues. V was clipped by 3 bases and J by 8 bases, with 23 bases between them. Germline V lookup: CDR1 MNHNS, CDR2 SASEGT. The CDR3 nucleotides are TGTGCCAGCAGTGATCTGGCGGGGGGACAGCCTGGGTATGAGCAGTTCTTC. Protein sequence: CASSDLAGGQPGYEQFF.

The J gene is TRBJ2-1, the V gene TRBV30, with TRBD2 matching 7 bases. The CDR3 has 13 amino acids. CDR1 is GTSNPN and CDR2 is SVGIG in the germline V gene (reference sequence). With 2 bases clipped from V and 10 bases from J, the junction kept 8 bases outside the gene matches. In nucleotides, the CDR3 is TGTGCCTGGAGTTCTGGGTCGCGGGGGGAGCAGTTCTTC. Its translation is CAWSSGSRGEQFF.

Written as DNA, the CDR3 is TGTGCCAGCAGCTTAGGCCCCCTAGGCACAGATACGCAGTATTTT. Translating gives CASSLGPLGTDTQYF. This chain connects TRBV7-6 to TRBJ2-3; the D is unclear. Germline V CDR1 and CDR2: SGHVS, FNYEAQ. This CDR3 region has 15 residues. Trimming took off 1 base at V and 1 base at J, with 9 bases between the two ends.

The gene calls are TRBV2 and TRBJ2-7; 10 nucleotides agree with TRBD2. CDR1 is SNHLY and CDR2 is FYNNEI in the germline V gene. V dropped 3 bases and J dropped 4; count of bases not matched to a gene: 3. This CDR3 has 14 residues. The CDR3 coding sequence is TGTGCCAGCAGTGACAGCGGGAGGGTGTACGAGCAGTACTTC. Encoded protein: CASSDSGRVYEQYF. Drawing the rest from reference TRBV2 and TRBJ2-7, the complete variable domain is EPEVTQTPSHQVTQMGQEVILRCVPISNHLYFYWYRQILGQKVEFLVSFYNNEISEKSEIFDDQFSVERPDGSNFTLKIRSTKLEDSAMYFCASSDSGRVYEQYFGPGTRLTVT.

J is TRBJ2-3 and V is TRBV10-3, with 8 bases identical to TRBD2. Germline V gives CDR1 ENHRY, CDR2 SYGVKD. The junction had 5 bases not matched to a gene; V was cut back by 6 bases and J by 3 bases. This CDR3 is 14 amino acids long. CDR3 bases: TGTGCCATCAGCAAGCGGGGGACGACAGATACGCAGTATTTT. Translating it yields CAISKRGTTDTQYF.

V and J are TRBV5-6 and TRBJ2-7; 7 nucleotides match TRBD2. The germline gives CDR1 SGHDT, CDR2 YYEEEE. The CDR3 runs 14 residues. Germline trimming cut 4 bases from V and 4 bases from J; bases unmatched to any gene: 8. The CDR3 reads CASSTGLVGYEQYF. CDR3 DNA: TGTGCCAGCAGCACTGGACTAGTGGGTTACGAGCAGTACTTC.

DNA for the CDR3: TGCGCCAGCAGCCCAAGTACGAACACTGAAGCTTTCTTT. Translated, it gives CASSPSTNTEAFF. J is TRBJ1-1 and V is TRBV5-1; no definite D call. Germline values: CDR1 SGHRS, CDR2 YFSETQ. This CDR3 spans 13 amino acids. The ends were cut back, 4 bases at V and 1 base at J, with 8 bases in the middle.

In this sample, this clone turned up once. V is TRBV18 and J is TRBJ2-1, with 11 bases aligning to TRBD2. CDR1 is KGHSH and CDR2 is LQKENI in the germline V gene. The V segment lost 2 bases and the J segment 0 bases; nucleotides outside the gene matches: 6. This CDR3 spans 18 amino acids. The DNA of the CDR3 is TGTGCCAGCTCACCAGGGACTAGCGGAAAGAGCTCCTACAATGAGCAGTTCTTC. Translating gives CASSPGTSGKSSYNEQFF.

The chain employs TRBV28 and TRBJ1-1; D gene unclear. Germline CDR1 is MDHEN and CDR2 is SYDVKM. Trimming took off 2 bases at V and 4 bases at J, with 17 bases between the two ends. The CDR3 spans 16 residues. The DNA of the CDR3 is TGTGCCAGCAGTTTACTCGTCCGTTCGATGATCACTGAAGCTTTCTTT. Amino acids: CASSLLVRSMITEAFF.